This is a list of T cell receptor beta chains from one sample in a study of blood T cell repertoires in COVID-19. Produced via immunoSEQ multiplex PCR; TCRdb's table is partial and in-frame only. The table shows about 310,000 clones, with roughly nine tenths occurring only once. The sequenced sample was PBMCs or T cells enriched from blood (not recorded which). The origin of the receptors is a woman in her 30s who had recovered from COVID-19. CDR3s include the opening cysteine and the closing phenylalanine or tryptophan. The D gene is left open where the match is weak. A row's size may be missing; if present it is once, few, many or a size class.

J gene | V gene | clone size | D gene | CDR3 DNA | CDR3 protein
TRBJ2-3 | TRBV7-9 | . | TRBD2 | TGTGCCAGCAGCGGACTTGCGGGAGGTCCCCCCGATACGCAGTATTTT | CASSGLAGGPPDTQYF
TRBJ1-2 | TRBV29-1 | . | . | TGCAGCGTTGACACAGGCACTATTGGCTACACCTTC | CSVDTGTIGYTF
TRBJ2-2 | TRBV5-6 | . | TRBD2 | TGTGCCAGCAGCTTGGATGGCCTAGCGGGGTTCACCGGGGAGCTGTTTTTT | CASSLDGLAGFTGELFF
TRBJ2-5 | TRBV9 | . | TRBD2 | TGTGCCAGCAGCCTTAGCGGGAGGGCCTTAGAGACCCAGTACTTC | CASSLSGRALETQYF
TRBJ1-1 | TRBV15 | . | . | TGTGCCACCAGCAGAGAGATTTCTCGGCGGGACACTGAAGCTTTCTTT | CATSREISRRDTEAFF
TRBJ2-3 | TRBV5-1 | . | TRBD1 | TGCGCCAGCAGCCGGGACAGGGCTAGGGGCACAGATACGCAGTATTTT | CASSRDRARGTDTQYF
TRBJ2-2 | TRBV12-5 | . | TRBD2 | TGTGCTAGTGGTCAGAGCGGGAGGGGTTATACCGGGGAGCTGTTTTTT | CASGQSGRGYTGELFF
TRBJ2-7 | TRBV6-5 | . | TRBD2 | TGTGCCAGCAGTCTGGGACTAGCGTACGAGCAGTACTTC | CASSLGLAYEQYF
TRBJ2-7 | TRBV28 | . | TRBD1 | TGTGCCAGCAGTTTCCCGGGACAGGCCTTATACGAGCAGTACTTC | CASSFPGQALYEQYF
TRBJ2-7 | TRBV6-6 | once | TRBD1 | TGTGCCAGCAGCCGGACAGGCGGAGGTTACGAGCAGTACTTC | CASSRTGGGYEQYF
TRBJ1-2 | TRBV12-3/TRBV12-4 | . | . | TGTGCCAGCAGTCTACAGGGCTACTATGGCTACACCTTC | CASSLQGYYGYTF
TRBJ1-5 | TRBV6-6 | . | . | TGTGCCAGCAGTATGTGGGCGCAGCCCCAGCATTTT | CASSMWAQPQHF
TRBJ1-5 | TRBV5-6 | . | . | TGTGCCAGCAGCTTGTACGGGAATCAGCCCCAGCATTTT | CASSLYGNQPQHF
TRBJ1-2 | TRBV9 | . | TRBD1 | TGTGCCAGCAGCGTCCGGACAGGAAATAACTATGGCTACACCTTC | CASSVRTGNNYGYTF
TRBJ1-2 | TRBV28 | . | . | TGTGCCAGCAGTTTATCGCAGGGCCCCTATGGCTACACCTTC | CASSLSQGPYGYTF
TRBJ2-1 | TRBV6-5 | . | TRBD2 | TGTGCCGTCCTAGCGGGAGTTTCTTCCAATGAGCAGTTCTTC | CAVLAGVSSNEQFF
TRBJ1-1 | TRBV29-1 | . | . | TGCAGCGTTTGGGCCCCTGAAGCTTTCTTT | CSVWAPEAFF
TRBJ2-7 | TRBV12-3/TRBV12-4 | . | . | TGTGCCAGCAGTTTCCGGGGGGAGCAGTACTTC | CASSFRGEQYF
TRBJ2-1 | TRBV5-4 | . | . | TGTGCCAGCAGCTTGGGCCTGAGCTCCTACAATGAGCAGTTCTTC | CASSLGLSSYNEQFF
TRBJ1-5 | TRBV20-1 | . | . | TGCAGTGCTAGTCTTAATCAGCCCCAGCATTTT | CSASLNQPQHF
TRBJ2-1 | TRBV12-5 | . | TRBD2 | TGTGCTAGTGGTTTGGTAAAAGGGACTAGCGGGACTACCTACAATGAGCAGTTCTTC | CASGLVKGTSGTTYNEQFF
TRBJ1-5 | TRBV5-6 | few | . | TGTGCCAGCAGCAAGGGACACCCTAGCAATCAGCCCCAGCATTTT | CASSKGHPSNQPQHF
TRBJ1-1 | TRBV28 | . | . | TGTGCCAGCAGTTACGGACAAGTACGGAACACTGAAGCTTTCTTT | CASSYGQVRNTEAFF
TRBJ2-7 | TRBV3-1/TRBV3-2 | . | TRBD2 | TGTGCCAGCAGCCAGTGGGGACTAGCGGGAGGAGTAAACGAGCAGTACTTC | CASSQWGLAGGVNEQYF
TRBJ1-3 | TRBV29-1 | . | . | TGCAGCGGCCGAGACACCCTTGGAAACACCATATATTTT | CSGRDTLGNTIYF
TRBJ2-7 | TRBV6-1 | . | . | TGTGCCAGCAGTGAAGGGTCCGGGGGAGCCTACGAGCAGTACTTC | CASSEGSGGAYEQYF
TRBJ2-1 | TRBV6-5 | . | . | TGTGCCAGCAGCCCGAGAGCGGGTGTGTACAATGAGCAGTTCTTC | CASSPRAGVYNEQFF
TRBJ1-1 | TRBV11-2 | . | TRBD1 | TGTGCCAGCAGCCCGCGGACAGGGGAAACTGAAGCTTTCTTT | CASSPRTGETEAFF
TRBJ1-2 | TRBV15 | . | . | TGTGCCACCAGCAGAGATCAAGGACAGCTCTATGGCTACACCTTC | CATSRDQGQLYGYTF
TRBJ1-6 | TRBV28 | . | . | TGTGCCACCTCTAGGGGCTCCTATAATTCACCCCTCCACTTT | CATSRGSYNSPLHF
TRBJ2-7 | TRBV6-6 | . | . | TGTGCCAGCAGTTACTCGTCGTCAGGGGAGTCCTACGAGCAGTACTTC | CASSYSSSGESYEQYF
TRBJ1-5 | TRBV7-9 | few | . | TGTGCCAGCAGCTTAGAACAGTTACAGCCCCAGCATTTT | CASSLEQLQPQHF
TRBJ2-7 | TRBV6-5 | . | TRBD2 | TGTGCCAGCAGTTACTCGATACTAGCGGGAGTAGGCGAGCAGTACTTC | CASSYSILAGVGEQYF
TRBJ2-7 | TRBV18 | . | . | TGTGCCAGCTCACCACTCGTCTCGTCCGAGCAGTACTTC | CASSPLVSSEQYF
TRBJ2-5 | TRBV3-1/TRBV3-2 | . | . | TGTGCCAGCAGCCAAGAGGTTAGCGTAGCGTCCCAGTACTTC | CASSQEVSVASQYF
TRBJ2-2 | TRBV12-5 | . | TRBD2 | TGTGCTAGTGGTTTGGTACTCGGTAGCGGGATGGTGTGGACCGGGGAGCTGTTTTTT | CASGLVLGSGMVWTGELFF
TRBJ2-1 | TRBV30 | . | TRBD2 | TGTGCCTGGAGCTCTACCCACCAGACTAGCGGGAGATACAATGAGCAGTTCTTC | CAWSSTHQTSGRYNEQFF
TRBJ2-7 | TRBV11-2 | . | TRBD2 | TGTGCCAGCAGCCAGAGACTAGCGGAGCCGTACGAGCAGTACTTC | CASSQRLAEPYEQYF
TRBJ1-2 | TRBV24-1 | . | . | TGTGCCACCAGTGATTTCGACAGAGATGGCTACACCTTC | CATSDFDRDGYTF
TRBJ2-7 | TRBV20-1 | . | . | TGCAGTGCTAGTTTCAGTACTAGCCCAATAGGAGAGCAGTACTTC | CSASFSTSPIGEQYF
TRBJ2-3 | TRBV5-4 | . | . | TGTGCCAGCAGCTTGGTTCGGTGGGGCAGTACAGATACGCAGTATTTT | CASSLVRWGSTDTQYF
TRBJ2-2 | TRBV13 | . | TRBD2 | TGTGCCAGCAGCTCCCTAGCGGGGGTAAGGGGAAACACCGGGGAGCTGTTTTTT | CASSSLAGVRGNTGELFF
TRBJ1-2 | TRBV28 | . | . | TGTGCCAGCACCGTACAGGGATTGGATGGCTACACCTTC | CASTVQGLDGYTF
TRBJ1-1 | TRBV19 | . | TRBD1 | TGTGCCAGTAGTAAGACAGGGGATGGCACTGAAGCTTTCTTT | CASSKTGDGTEAFF
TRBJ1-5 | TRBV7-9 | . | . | TGTGCCAGCAGCCAGAGGGGGTCGGGCGATCAGCCCCAGCATTTT | CASSQRGSGDQPQHF
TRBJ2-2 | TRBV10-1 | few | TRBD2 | TGCGCCAGCACTAGCGGATTGAACACCGGGGAGCTGTTTTTT | CASTSGLNTGELFF
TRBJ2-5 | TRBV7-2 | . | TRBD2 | TGTGCCAGCAGCTTAGCGGGACTAGCGGGAAGACAAGAGACCCAGTACTTC | CASSLAGLAGRQETQYF
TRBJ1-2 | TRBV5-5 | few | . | TGTGCCAGCAGCATAACAGGGATCGACTATGGCTACACCTTC | CASSITGIDYGYTF
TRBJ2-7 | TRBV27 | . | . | TGTGCCAGCAGCCCCGGCCCGGGACATAGAGTCGAGCAGTACTTC | CASSPGPGHRVEQYF
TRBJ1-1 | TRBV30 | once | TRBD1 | TGTGCCTGGAGTGCCCTAGGGACAGGTGATACTGAAGCTTTCTTT | CAWSALGTGDTEAFF
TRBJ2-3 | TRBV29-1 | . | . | TGCAGCGTTGGGGGTGCGTTGGAGGAGAGCACAGATACGCAGTATTTT | CSVGGALEESTDTQYF
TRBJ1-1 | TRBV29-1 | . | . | TGCAGCGTTGTTATGGACAGCACTGAAGCTTTCTTT | CSVVMDSTEAFF
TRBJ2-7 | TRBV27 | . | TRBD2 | TGTGCCAGCAGTTTCCTTAGCGGGAGCTACGAGCAGTACTTC | CASSFLSGSYEQYF
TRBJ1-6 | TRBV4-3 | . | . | TGCGCCAGCAGCCAACGATCGGGACAAGTTAATTCACCCCTCCACTTT | CASSQRSGQVNSPLHF